Included here is one TCR beta chain sequence, with context. There is no known antigen for this receptor. No much larger clone exists at a distance of one base, and base qualities are not known. The library was made by PCR. Sequencing instrument: Illumina HiSeq 2500. Unique molecular identifiers were incorporated into TCR beta cDNA libraries to reduce PCR and sequencing biases. Per 1 to 10 million input T cells, approximately 500,000 cDNA molecules were obtained, such that each molecule approximated one T cell. The patient libraries were prepared and sequenced with the same protocol used for the earlier healthy control dataset. Within a given batch, samples were prepared together, multiplexed and sequenced on the same HiSeq lane. For the original study's pipeline: Raw barcoded reads were processed with MIGEC, discarding single-read molecular identifier groups before consensus assembly and CDR3 extraction. VDJtools was used for post-analysis of the clonotype tables, and diversity was normalized by down-sampling every dataset to the size of the smallest sample. To correct batch-related cross-sample contamination, repertoire overlap clustering matched CDR3 amino acid sequences but not nucleotide sequences. TCRdb redid the processing of the public reads, applying fastp at Q25 and MiXCR, and retained in-frame beta chains. Each CDR3 protein gets just one entry, which takes the most common genes and DNA from the rows behind it. The V and J calls come from TCRdb's annotation, not from the publication. In all, the sample holds around 440,000 distinct CDR3 sequences, and under 55% of those were seen once. 9% to 13% of the sample rests with the top ten.

The record originates from a study of post-analysis software for immune sequencing data (dated by TCRdb to 2013 to 2016). A note on the overall study: Disease courses on record covered relapsing-remitting, secondary progressive and progressive-relapsing multiple sclerosis, though some patients had no subtype annotation. The multiple sclerosis patient repertoires were compared with 11 previously published healthy control repertoires from donors aged 6 to 25 years. A subset of samples was prepared in parallel using single-end sample barcoding, then pooled and co-amplified after Illumina adapter ligation. The paper as a whole reports these results and caveats: Direct clustering with F measure revealed strong co-clustering of samples prepared in the same batch, which led to a batch-effect correction. Significantly lower normalized Chao1 diversity was found in multiple sclerosis patients than in controls, suggesting substantial peripheral T-cell clonal expansion. The multiple sclerosis patient group was slightly younger than the control group. Patients showed significantly higher frequencies than controls for a few TRBV segments, among them TRBV5-6, TRBV5-1 and TRBV20-1.

From the cysteine through the phenylalanine, the CDR3 covers 16 amino acids. Of all the DNA, just the CDR3 is kept, 48 bases in frame from base 1. The V end gives up 0 bases and the J end 4 bases, leaving 5 bases in the junction not matched to a gene. For CDR1 and CDR2, the germline V gene lists ENHRY and SYGVKD. TCR beta repertoires were profiled from peripheral blood of over 10 young patients with multiple sclerosis to demonstrate the VDJtools post-analysis software. The multiple sclerosis patients were children and adolescents ranging in age from roughly 6 to 15 years. The rearrangement joined TRBV10-3 to TRBJ2-1; TRBD2 fits 8 bases in the junction. Sequencing was done on a sample of blood. This TCR derives from a girl between 10 and 17 years old with multiple sclerosis. The bases read TGTGCCATCAGTGAGTCGACTAGCGCAGATTACAATGAGCAGTTCTTC. Translated, this gives CAISESTSADYNEQFF.